The 27 T cell receptor beta chains presented below share a single source sample, sequenced in a study of T cell clonotyping in hematopoietic cell transplantation. Libraries were prepared by immunoSEQ multiplex PCR; TCRdb keeps only in-frame clonotypes and omits some of them. Here the sample spans 6,000 to 9,000 clones, roughly 88% being singletons. Material: PBMCs, obtained 100 days after allogeneic stem cell transplant. Receptor source: a male patient younger than 30 who had an allogeneic stem cell transplant from a related donor, so the T cells may come from the graft donor. Some clones in this sample may be carry-over from other donors' samples.

J is TRBJ1-1 and V is TRBV7-8, with D possibly TRBD1 on 6 matching bases. CDR1 and CDR2 (germline): SGHVS, FQNEAQ. The V end lost 2 bases, the J end lost 0 bases, and 13 bases lay between the germline ends. This CDR3 has 16 amino acids. CDR3 protein: CASSLSGGAMNTEAFF. In DNA form, the CDR3 reads TGTGCCAGCAGCTTATCCGGGGGGGCGATGAACACTGAAGCTTTCTTT.

The chain links TRBV13 to TRBJ2-5, with 7 nucleotides matching TRBD2. Unmatched junction bases numbered 8, after V lost 2 bases and J lost 2 bases. Germline CDR1 reads PRHDT; CDR2 reads FYEKMQ (reference sequence). CDR3 size: 16 residues. The CDR3 DNA sequence: TGTGCCAGCAGCTTATCGCCCGGGCGGGGGCAAGAGACCCAGTACTTC. It specifies CASSLSPGRGQETQYF.

V is TRBV10-1 and J is TRBJ2-3; D not resolved. The V end was cut by 4 bases, the J end by 0 bases, with 11 bases between. Germline V gene data show CDR1 as WNHNN and CDR2 as SYGVQD (reference sequence). This CDR3 spans 15 amino acids. This CDR3 reads CASSAQASSTDTQYF. The CDR3, as DNA: TGCGCCAGCAGTGCTCAGGCGTCTAGCACAGATACGCAGTATTTT.

The genes are TRBV7-3 and TRBJ1-1, with 9 bases fitting TRBD1. The ends lost 6 bases at V and 6 bases at J; junction bases unmatched: 11. This CDR3 region has 15 residues. Germline V gene sequence: CDR1 SGHTA, CDR2 FQGTGA. CDR3 nucleotides: TGTGCCAGCAGTCCTACAGGGGGCGGGAGGGCTGAAGCTTTCTTT. Amino acids: CASSPTGGGRAEAFF.

This chain joins TRBV5-6 and TRBJ2-2; weak D call: TRBD2 (6 bases). Trimming stripped 6 bases from V and 2 bases from J, with 14 bases between. CDR3 length equals 15 residues. The V gene's germline CDR1 is SGHDT and CDR2 YYEEEE. CDR3 amino acids: CASNPGGGNTGELFF. CDR3 DNA: TGTGCCAGCAACCCCGGGGGAGGAAACACCGGGGAGCTGTTTTTT.

In this sample, this clone turned up a few times. The chain links TRBV5-6 to TRBJ2-1; a possible D gene is TRBD2 (6 bases). Germline CDR1 reads SGHDT; CDR2 reads YYEEEE. With 5 bases removed from V and 9 bases from J, the gap between germline ends came to 15 bases. This CDR3 has 13 residues. CDR3 DNA sequence: TGTGCCAGCAGGCGGACCGGGGGACTTGAGCAGTTCTTC. It encodes CASRRTGGLEQFF. The full variable domain, in which reference TRBV5-6 and TRBJ2-1 provide the parts outside the CDR3, is DAGVTQSPTHLIKTRGQQVTLRCSPKSGHDTVSWYQQALGQGPQFIFQYYEEEERQRGNFPDRFSGHQFPNYSSELNVNALLLGDSALYLCASRRTGGLEQFFGPGTRLTVL.

J is TRBJ1-1 and V is TRBV7-9; D not certain. The V and J ends lost 5 bases and 1 base respectively, with 8 bases between them. The CDR3 is 13 residues long. CDR1 is SEHNR, CDR2 FQNEAQ, per germline (reference sequence). CDR3 in amino acids: CASSTEENTEAFF. Written as DNA, the CDR3 is TGTGCCAGCAGCACCGAAGAGAACACTGAAGCTTTCTTT.

This chain links TRBV30 with TRBJ1-1; D gene ambiguous. V was clipped by 0 bases and J by 8 bases, with 7 bases between them. The germline V gene has CDR1 GTSNPN and CDR2 SVGIG (reference sequence). The CDR3 loop spans 11 amino acids. CDR3 sequence (DNA): TGTGCCTGGAGTGTACAGTCGGAAGCTTTCTTT. Amino acids: CAWSVQSEAFF.

DNA of the CDR3: TGCGCCAGCAGCCAAGATGCGCCGGGCTCCTACAATGAGCAGTTCTTC. Encoded protein: CASSQDAPGSYNEQFF. This rearrangement joins TRBV4-3 to TRBJ2-1; D call uncertain. The V gene's germline CDR1 is LGHNA and CDR2 YSLEER. Between the trimmed V and J ends, which lost 0 bases and 0 bases, there was a span of 9 bases. CDR3 length: 16 amino acids.

This chain links TRBV4-3 with TRBJ2-3; maybe TRBD2 (5 bases). The CDR3 has 17 residues. Trimming took off 1 base at V and 0 bases at J, with 14 bases between the two ends. Germline V lookup: CDR1 LGHNA, CDR2 YSLEER. The CDR3 DNA reads TGCGCCAGCAGCCAAGTTCCCTCAGCGGCTAGCACAGATACGCAGTATTTT. This gives the protein CASSQVPSAASTDTQYF.

This clone was recorded only once. J is TRBJ1-1 and V is TRBV4-3, with 12 bases matching TRBD1. The CDR3 totals 20 residues. J was trimmed by 0 bases and V by 3 bases; bases with no gene match: 14. In germline, CDR1 is LGHNA, CDR2 YSLEER. The CDR3 sequence is CASSHRDRGPETTMNTEAFF. In DNA form, the CDR3 reads TGCGCCAGCAGCCACCGGGACAGGGGGCCTGAAACCACCATGAACACTGAAGCTTTCTTT.

The rearrangement uses TRBV15 and TRBJ2-7, with 7 positions matching TRBD1. With V trimmed by 5 bases and J by 7 bases, 8 bases remained unmatched. The CDR3 is made up of 13 amino acids. Germline CDR1 reads LNHNV; CDR2 reads YYDKDF (reference sequence). This chain's CDR3 is CATSEGTVREQYV. CDR3 DNA sequence: TGTGCCACCAGCGAAGGGACAGTGCGGGAGCAGTACGTC.

The chain has TRBV12-5 and TRBJ2-3; 7 bases are shared with TRBD1. The CDR3 loop spans 15 amino acids. V was pared by 1 base and J by 0 bases, with 1 base of the junction left unmatched. Germline CDR1 and CDR2: LGHNT and FRNRAP. The CDR3 loop is CASGLGTGSTDTQYF. CDR3 nucleotides: TGTGCTAGTGGTTTGGGGACAGGCAGCACAGATACGCAGTATTTT.

V usage is TRBV10-3 and J usage is TRBJ2-7; 7 bases align to TRBD1. The CDR3 length is 14 residues. Germline V gene sequence: CDR1 ENHRY, CDR2 SYGVKD. J gave up 6 bases and V 6 bases, and 11 bases lay outside the gene matches. CDR3 coding DNA: TGTGCCATCAGGGCAGGACCGACAGGGATCGAGCAGTACGTC. This sequence encodes CAIRAGPTGIEQYV.

The V call is TRBV5-4, the J call TRBJ1-1; 7 nucleotides line up with TRBD1. With V trimmed by 0 bases and J by 3 bases, 2 bases remained unmatched. The CDR3 is 14 residues long. Germline V gene lookup returns CDR1 SGHNT and CDR2 YYREEE (reference sequence). The DNA for the CDR3 is TGTGCCAGCAGCTTGGGGGACAGAGACACTGAAGCTTTCTTT. Protein: CASSLGDRDTEAFF.

The rearrangement joins TRBV27 to TRBJ2-2; D ambiguous. Trimming shortened V by 3 bases and J by 5 bases, and 7 bases separated the two germline ends. In germline, CDR1 is MNHEY, CDR2 SMNVEV (reference sequence). The CDR3 loop spans 13 amino acids. CDR3 amino acids: CASSLAVTGELFF. As DNA, the CDR3 is TGTGCCAGCAGTTTGGCCGTAACCGGGGAGCTGTTTTTT.

This CDR3 reads CASSLRDRGGETQYF. The CDR3 DNA is TGTGCCAGCAGTCTCCGGGACAGGGGGGGAGAGACCCAGTACTTC. The chain is built from TRBV6-6 and TRBJ2-5; 11 bases are a match to TRBD1. Trimming took 5 bases from V and 4 from J; bases not matched to a gene: 6. The CDR3 spans 15 residues. CDR1 is MNHNY, CDR2 SVGAGI, per germline (reference sequence).

V and J are TRBV7-9 and TRBJ1-1, with D unclear. The CDR3 is made up of 12 amino acids. Germline CDR1 SEHNR, CDR2 FQNEAQ (reference sequence). V gave up 4 bases and J gave up 2 bases, with 5 bases separating them. CDR3 loop: CASSSPNTEAFF. The CDR3 coding sequence is TGTGCCAGCAGCTCCCCAAACACTGAAGCTTTCTTT.

This chain joins TRBV2 and TRBJ2-1; D ambiguous. The ends were cut back, 7 bases at V and 4 bases at J, with 14 bases in the middle. CDR1 and CDR2 from the germline V gene are SNHLY and FYNNEI. The CDR3 is made up of 14 amino acids. CDR3 loop: CASTWAAEYNEQFF. CDR3 in DNA: TGTGCCAGCACTTGGGCAGCAGAATACAATGAGCAGTTCTTC.

This chain joins TRBV6-5 and TRBJ1-1; perhaps TRBD1 as D (5 bases). There are 14 residues in the CDR3. Trimming cost V 2 bases and J 4 bases, with 11 bases left between them. CDR1 and CDR2 (germline): MNHEY, SVGAGI. The chain's CDR3 is CASSYEGPSTEAFF. The CDR3 nucleotides read TGTGCCAGCAGTTACGAGGGACCGAGCACTGAAGCTTTCTTT.

The V call is TRBV6-1, the J call TRBJ2-7; 9 nucleotides match TRBD1. This CDR3 has 14 amino acids. The trim removed 5 bases at V and 5 bases at J, leaving 7 bases unmatched. Germline-derived CDR1 and CDR2 are MNHNS and SASEGT. CDR3 protein: CASSLTTGGNEQYV. The DNA of the CDR3 is TGTGCCAGCAGTCTTACTACAGGGGGCAACGAGCAGTACGTC.

The rearrangement joins TRBV13 to TRBJ2-1, with 11 bases aligning to TRBD2. The CDR3 sequence is 15 residues long. CDR1 is PRHDT and CDR2 is FYEKMQ in the germline V gene (reference sequence). The V segment lost 3 bases and the J segment 6 bases; nucleotides outside the gene matches: 4. This CDR3 is CASSFRLAGSNEQFF. The CDR3 DNA reads TGTGCCAGCAGCTTCCGACTAGCGGGAAGCAATGAGCAGTTCTTC.

The V gene is TRBV4-3, the J gene TRBJ2-3; no clear D gene. Germline V gene sequence: CDR1 LGHNA, CDR2 YSLEER. Trimming pared 2 bases from V and 3 bases from J, leaving 9 bases between. The CDR3 length is 14 residues. CDR3 in amino acids: CASSQMTRTDTQYF. CDR3 bases: TGCGCCAGCAGCCAAATGACGCGGACAGATACGCAGTATTTT.

The rearrangement uses TRBV7-2 and TRBJ1-1; D ambiguous. The CDR3 totals 11 residues. Germline values: CDR1 SGHTA, CDR2 FQGNSA. V was trimmed by 5 bases and J by 5 bases, leaving 6 bases between them. The CDR3: CASSRRTEAFF. The CDR3, as DNA: TGTGCCAGCAGCCGACGGACTGAAGCTTTCTTT.

V and J are TRBV25-1 and TRBJ2-6, with unresolved D. V was trimmed by 2 bases and J by 1 base, leaving 6 bases between them. In germline, CDR1 is MGHDK, CDR2 SYGVNS. The CDR3 has 15 residues. The CDR3 DNA is TGTGCCAGCAGTGAAGGCGCTTCTGGGGCCAACGTCCTGACTTTC. Translation: CASSEGASGANVLTF. Together with reference TRBV25-1 and TRBJ2-6, the CDR3 gives the full variable domain: EADIYQTPRYLVIGTGKKITLECSQTMGHDKMYWYQQDPGMELHLIHYSYGVNSTEKGDLSSESTVSRIRTEHFPLTLESARPSHTSQYLCASSEGASGANVLTFGAGSRLTVL.

The chain recombines TRBV10-3 with TRBJ2-7, with 8 bases fitting TRBD2. CDR3 length: 14 amino acids. After removal of 0 bases from V and 3 bases from J, the junction contained 1 base not matched to a gene. The germline V gene has CDR1 ENHRY and CDR2 SYGVKD. Here the CDR3 reads CAISESSGGYEQYV. CDR3 sequence (DNA): TGTGCCATCAGTGAGTCGAGCGGGGGCTACGAGCAGTACGTC.

The chain couples TRBV29-1 to TRBJ2-3, with 8 positions matching TRBD1. V was pared by 2 bases and J by 1 base, with 5 bases of the junction left unmatched. This CDR3 contains 15 residues. Germline-derived CDR1 and CDR2 are SQVTM and ANQGSEA. The CDR3 protein is CSVELDRDGTDTQYF. CDR3 DNA sequence: TGCAGCGTTGAACTGGACAGGGATGGCACAGATACGCAGTATTTT.